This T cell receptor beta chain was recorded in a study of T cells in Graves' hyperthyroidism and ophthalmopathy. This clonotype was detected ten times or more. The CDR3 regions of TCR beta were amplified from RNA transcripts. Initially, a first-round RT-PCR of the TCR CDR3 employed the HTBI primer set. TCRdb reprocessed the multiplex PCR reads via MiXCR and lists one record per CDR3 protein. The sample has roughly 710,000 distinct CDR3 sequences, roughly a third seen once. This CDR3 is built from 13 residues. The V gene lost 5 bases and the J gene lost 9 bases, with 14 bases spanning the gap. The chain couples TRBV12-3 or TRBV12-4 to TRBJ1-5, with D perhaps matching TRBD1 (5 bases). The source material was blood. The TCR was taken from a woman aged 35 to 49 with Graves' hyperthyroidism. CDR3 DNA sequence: TGTGCCAGCAGTGCCGAAGGGGCAGGGCCCCAGCATTTT. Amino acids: CASSAEGAGPQHF.